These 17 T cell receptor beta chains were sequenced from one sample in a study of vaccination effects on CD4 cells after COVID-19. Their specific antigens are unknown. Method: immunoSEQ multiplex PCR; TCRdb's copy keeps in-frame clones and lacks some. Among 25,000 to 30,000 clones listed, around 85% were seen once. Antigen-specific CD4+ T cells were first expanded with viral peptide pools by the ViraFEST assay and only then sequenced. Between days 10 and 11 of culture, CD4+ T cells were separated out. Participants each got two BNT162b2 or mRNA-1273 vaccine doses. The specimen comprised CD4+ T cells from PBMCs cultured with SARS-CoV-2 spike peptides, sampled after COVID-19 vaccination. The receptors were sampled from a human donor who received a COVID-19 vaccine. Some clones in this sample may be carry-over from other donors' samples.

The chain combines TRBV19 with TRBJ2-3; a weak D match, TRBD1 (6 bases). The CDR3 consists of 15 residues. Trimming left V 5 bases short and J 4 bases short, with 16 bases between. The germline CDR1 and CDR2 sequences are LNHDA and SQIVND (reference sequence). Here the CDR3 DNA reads TGTGCCAGTAGTGACCGGGACCCAGGGGCAGATACGCAGTATTTT. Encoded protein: CASSDRDPGADTQYF.

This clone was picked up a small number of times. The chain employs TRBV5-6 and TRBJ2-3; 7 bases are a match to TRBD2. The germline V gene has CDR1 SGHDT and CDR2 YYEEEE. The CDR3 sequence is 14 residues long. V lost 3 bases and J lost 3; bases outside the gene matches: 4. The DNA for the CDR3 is TGTGCCAGCAGCTCGGGGGGTTGGACAGATACGCAGTATTTT. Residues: CASSSGGWTDTQYF.

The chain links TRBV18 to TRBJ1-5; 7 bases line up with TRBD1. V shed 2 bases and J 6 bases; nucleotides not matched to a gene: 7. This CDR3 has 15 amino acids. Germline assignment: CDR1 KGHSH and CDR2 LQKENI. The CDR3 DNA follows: TGTGCCAGCTCACCATCCGGGCAGGGGGGTCAGCCCCAGCATTTT. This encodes CASSPSGQGGQPQHF.

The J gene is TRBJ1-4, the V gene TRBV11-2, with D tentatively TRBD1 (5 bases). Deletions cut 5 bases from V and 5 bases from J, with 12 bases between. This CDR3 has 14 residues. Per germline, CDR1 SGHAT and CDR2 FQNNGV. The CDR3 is CASSRGRGNEKLFF. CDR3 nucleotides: TGTGCCAGCAGCCGGGGACGGGGAAATGAAAAACTGTTTTTT. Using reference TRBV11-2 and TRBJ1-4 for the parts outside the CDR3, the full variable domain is EAGVAQSPRYKIIEKRQSVAFWCNPISGHATLYWYQQILGQGPKLLIQFQNNGVVDDSQLPKDRFSAERLKGVDSTLKIQPAKLEDSAVYLCASSRGRGNEKLFFGSGTQLSVL.

The CDR3 is CASSLSGQETQYF. In DNA form, the CDR3 reads TGTGCCAGCTCCCTCTCCGGTCAAGAGACCCAGTACTTC. The chain has TRBV18 and TRBJ2-5; D ambiguous. The ends were cut back, 6 bases at V and 2 bases at J, with 10 bases in the middle. The germline gives CDR1 KGHSH, CDR2 LQKENI. The CDR3 consists of 13 residues.

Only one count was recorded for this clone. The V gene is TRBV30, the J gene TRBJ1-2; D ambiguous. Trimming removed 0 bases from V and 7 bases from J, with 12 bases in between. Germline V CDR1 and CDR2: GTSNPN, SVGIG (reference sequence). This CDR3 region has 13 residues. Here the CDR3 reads CAWSVREGFGYTF. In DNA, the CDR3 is TGTGCCTGGAGTGTACGAGAGGGTTTTGGCTACACCTTC.

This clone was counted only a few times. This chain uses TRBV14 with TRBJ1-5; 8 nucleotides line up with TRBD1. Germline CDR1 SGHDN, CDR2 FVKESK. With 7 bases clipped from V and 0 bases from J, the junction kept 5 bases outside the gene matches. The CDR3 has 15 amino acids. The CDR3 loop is CASNLTGVSNQPQHF. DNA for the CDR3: TGTGCCAGCAACTTGACAGGGGTTAGCAATCAGCCCCAGCATTTT. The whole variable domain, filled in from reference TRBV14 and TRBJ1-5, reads EAGVTQFPSHSVIEKGQTVTLRCDPISGHDNLYWYRRVMGKEIKFLLHFVKESKQDESGMPNNRFLAERTGGTYSTLKVQPAELEDSGVYFCASNLTGVSNQPQHFGDGTRLSIL.

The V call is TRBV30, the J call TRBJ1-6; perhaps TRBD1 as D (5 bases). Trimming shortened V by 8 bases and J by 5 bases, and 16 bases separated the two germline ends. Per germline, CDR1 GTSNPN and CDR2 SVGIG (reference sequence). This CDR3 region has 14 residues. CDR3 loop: CAVQGTAHNSPLHF. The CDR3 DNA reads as TGTGCCGTCCAAGGGACGGCCCATAATTCACCCCTCCACTTT.

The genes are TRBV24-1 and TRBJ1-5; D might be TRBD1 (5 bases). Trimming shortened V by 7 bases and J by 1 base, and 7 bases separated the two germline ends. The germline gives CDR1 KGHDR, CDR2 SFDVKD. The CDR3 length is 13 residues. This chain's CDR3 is CATRGVSNQPQHF. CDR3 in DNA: TGTGCCACCAGGGGGGTGAGCAATCAGCCCCAGCATTTT.

The CDR3 sequence is CATSRGTGGSGQPQHF. The CDR3 nucleotides read TGTGCCACCAGCAGAGGGACAGGGGGATCTGGTCAGCCCCAGCATTTT. The V and J genes are TRBV15 and TRBJ1-5; 10 bases agree with TRBD1. Looked up from germline, CDR1 is LNHNV and CDR2 is YYDKDF (reference sequence). This CDR3 spans 16 amino acids. J was trimmed by 6 bases and V by 1 base; bases with no gene match: 6.

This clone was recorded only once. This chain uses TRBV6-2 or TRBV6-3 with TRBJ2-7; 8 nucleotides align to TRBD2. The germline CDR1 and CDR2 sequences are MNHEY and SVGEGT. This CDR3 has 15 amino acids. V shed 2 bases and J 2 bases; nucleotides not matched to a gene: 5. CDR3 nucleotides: TGTGCCAGCAGTTACGGCGGGGGGAACCCCTACGAGCAGTACGTC. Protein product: CASSYGGGNPYEQYV.

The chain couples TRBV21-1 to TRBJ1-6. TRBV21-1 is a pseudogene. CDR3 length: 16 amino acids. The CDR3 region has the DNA TGTGCCAGCAGCAAAGCCCGGGACGGAATCGATTCACCCCTCCACTTT. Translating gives CASSKARDGIDSPLHF.

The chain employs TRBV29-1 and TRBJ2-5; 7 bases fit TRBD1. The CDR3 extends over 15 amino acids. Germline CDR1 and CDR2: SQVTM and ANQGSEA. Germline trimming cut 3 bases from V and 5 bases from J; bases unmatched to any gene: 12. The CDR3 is CSVDLAGGKRETQYF. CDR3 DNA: TGCAGCGTTGATCTGGCAGGGGGAAAGCGGGAGACCCAGTACTTC.

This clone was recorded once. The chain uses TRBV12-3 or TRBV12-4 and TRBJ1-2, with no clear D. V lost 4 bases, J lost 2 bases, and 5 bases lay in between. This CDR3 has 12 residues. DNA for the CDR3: TGTGCCAGCAGTTACTTGAACTATGGCTACACCTTC. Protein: CASSYLNYGYTF.

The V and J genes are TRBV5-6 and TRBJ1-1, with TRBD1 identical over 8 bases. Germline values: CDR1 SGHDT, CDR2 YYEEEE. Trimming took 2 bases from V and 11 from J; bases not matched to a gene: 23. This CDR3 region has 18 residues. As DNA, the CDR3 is TGTGCCAGCAGCTTTTGGGGGCGGGTGGAAACAGGGGGAGAAATGGCTTTCTTT. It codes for CASSFWGRVETGGEMAFF.

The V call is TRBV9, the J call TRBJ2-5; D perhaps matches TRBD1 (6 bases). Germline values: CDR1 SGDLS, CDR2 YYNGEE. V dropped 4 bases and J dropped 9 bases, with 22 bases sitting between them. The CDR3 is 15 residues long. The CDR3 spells CASSREQGSGVAQYF. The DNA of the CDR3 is TGTGCCAGCAGCCGAGAACAGGGATCCGGGGTAGCCCAGTACTTC.

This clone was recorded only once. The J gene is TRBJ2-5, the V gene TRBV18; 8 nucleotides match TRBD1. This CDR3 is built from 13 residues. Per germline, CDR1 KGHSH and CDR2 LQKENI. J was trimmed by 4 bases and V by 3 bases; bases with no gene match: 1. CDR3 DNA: TGTGCCAGCTCACCCGGACAGGGAGAGACCCAGTACTTC. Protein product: CASSPGQGETQYF.